This T cell receptor (beta chain) originates from a study of blood T cell repertoires in COVID-19. The data were produced by immunoSEQ multiplex PCR, yet TCRdb's version contains in-frame clones alone and is incomplete. Among roughly 230,000 clones, more than 65% were seen once, and the ten largest hold 3.4%. Clinical history as reported by participants underpinned cohort assignment. V lost 3 bases and J lost 6, with 12 bases in between. Germline CDR1 reads SGHAT; CDR2 reads FQDESV (reference sequence). There are 13 residues in the CDR3. This rearrangement joins TRBV11-1 to TRBJ2-7; maybe TRBD2 (6 bases). Sequencing was performed on PBMCs or T cells enriched from blood (not recorded which). This receptor was identified in a man between 50 and 59 years old who had recovered from COVID-19. The CDR3 nucleotides are TGTGCCAGCAGCTTCGGGGGTAGGGGCGAGCAGTACTTC. Translating gives CASSFGGRGEQYF.